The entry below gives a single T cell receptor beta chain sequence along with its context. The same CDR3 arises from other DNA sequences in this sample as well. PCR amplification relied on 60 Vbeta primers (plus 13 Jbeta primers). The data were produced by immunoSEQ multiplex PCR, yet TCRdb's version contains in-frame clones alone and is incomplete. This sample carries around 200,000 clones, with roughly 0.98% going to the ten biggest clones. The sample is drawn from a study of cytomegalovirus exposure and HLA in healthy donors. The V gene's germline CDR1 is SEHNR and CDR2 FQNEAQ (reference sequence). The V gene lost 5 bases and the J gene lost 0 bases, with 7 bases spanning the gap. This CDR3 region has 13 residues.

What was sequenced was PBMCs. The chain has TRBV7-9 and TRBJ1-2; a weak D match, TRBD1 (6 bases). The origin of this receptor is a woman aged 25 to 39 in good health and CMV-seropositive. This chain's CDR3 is CASSPGANYGYTF. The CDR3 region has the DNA TGTGCCAGCAGCCCAGGGGCTAACTATGGCTACACCTTC.